This entry concerns a single T cell receptor beta chain. Under the authors' procedure: Cell counts per sample came from amplifying reference gene primers. Sequencing used immunoSEQ multiplex PCR; TCRdb keeps in-frame clones, though not all of them. The V and J calls and clone size come from that table; D and trimming were worked out from the DNA. This table holds fewer than 250,000 clones, about 87% found once. V was cut by 3 bases and J by 7 bases, with 17 bases left in between. Germline V gives CDR1 SGHRS, CDR2 YFSETQ. This CDR3 contains 15 residues. This specimen belongs to a study of blood T cell repertoires in COVID-19. At the level of the study: Nucleic acid was either cDNA or gDNA, and it came from T cells, B-cell-depleted T cells, or PBMCs.

Participants were aged about 18 to 100 years from 24 US areas. The sequence was collected from a woman in her twenties or thirties with acute COVID-19. The chain recombines TRBV5-1 with TRBJ1-3; no clear D gene. What was sequenced was PBMCs or T cells enriched from blood (not recorded which). The DNA of the CDR3 is TGCGCCAGCAGCTCCGGACCCCGGAGGGATAACACCATATATTTT. This sequence encodes CASSSGPRRDNTIYF.